This record looks at one TCR beta chain sequence and its context. What antigen it recognizes has not been identified. Base-call qualities are not available, and no considerably larger clone is one nucleotide away. The CDR3 starts with the cysteine, ends with the phenylalanine, and has 15 residues. Only the CDR3 part of the read is kept: 45 bases, read in frame from the first base. Germline trimming: 3 bases from V, 0 bases from J; junction bases outside gene matches: 5. In the germline V gene, CDR1 corresponds to SGDLS and CDR2 to YYNGEE. Participants in the prospective study were enrolled through a virtual design, were aged roughly 18 to 100 years, and lived in 24 United States geographic areas. Cohort assignment in the prospective study relied on participant-reported clinical history from a screening survey and a study questionnaire. A participant counted as exposed if, within 2 weeks of entering the study, that participant had been in contact with someone who had a PCR-confirmed or clinician-diagnosed COVID-19 case. Mobile phlebotomists in the prospective study collected whole blood, serum and a nasopharyngeal or oropharyngeal swab from every participant. Additional blood draws and questionnaires over an approximately two-month period could optionally be provided by prospective study participants. Before DNA extraction, blood samples from the prospective study were shipped at room temperature or frozen.

TCRbeta CDR3 regions were amplified from genomic DNA using the immunoSEQ Assay, a bias-controlled multiplex PCR. In the paper's pipeline: The number of nucleated cells in each sample was estimated by amplification of reference gene primers within the assay. Sequence reads were collapsed and filtered to measure the absolute abundance of every unique TCRbeta CDR3 rearrangement. Productive Simpson clonality was computed per sample as the square root of Simpson's diversity index over productive rearrangements. The source is immuneACCESS, and TCRdb retained only in-frame sequences with V and J called. Part of the clones is not carried over; for the studies checked, unresolved V genes explain less than half of this, and the remainder is unexplained. V, J and clone size derive from that table, while D and trimming were established from the DNA sequence. Counted in this sample were 150,000 to 200,000 clones; more than 75% of them appeared once. The ten largest clones capture around an eighth of the sample.

The data derive from a study of blood T cell repertoires in COVID-19 (TCRdb year 2020). In the study overall: Collaborator samples came from the United States, Italy and Spain and covered acute and convalescent phases of COVID-19. The prospective study material was composed of cDNA or gDNA derived from T cells, B-cell-depleted T cells, or PBMCs. The dataset comprised deeply sampled blood TCRbeta repertoires from subjects exposed to, actively infected with, or recovered from COVID-19. The repertoires were released in a freely available public database intended as a resource for research on the immune response to SARS-CoV-2. The samples were drawn from the first 160 participants of the ongoing ImmuneRACE study and from about 1,200 subjects provided by 6 global collaborators. Nearly every sample came with metadata listing a de-identified subject ID, COVID-19 status, age in years and sex. Where HLA class I and class II types were available, the types were taken from metadata supplied by the sample provider, not from assay-based typing.

The study at large found these results: The amount of clinical and demographic metadata varied by source and participant and was provided uncurated.

The chain is made from TRBV9 and TRBJ1-2; TRBD1 matches 7 bases in the middle. This TCR was sampled from a man in his 60s who had been exposed to COVID-19. Sequenced sample: PBMCs or T cells enriched from blood (not recorded which). The nucleotide sequence is given as TGTGCCAGCAGCGCGGGGGACAGAACTAACTATGGCTACACCTTC. This encodes CASSAGDRTNYGYTF.